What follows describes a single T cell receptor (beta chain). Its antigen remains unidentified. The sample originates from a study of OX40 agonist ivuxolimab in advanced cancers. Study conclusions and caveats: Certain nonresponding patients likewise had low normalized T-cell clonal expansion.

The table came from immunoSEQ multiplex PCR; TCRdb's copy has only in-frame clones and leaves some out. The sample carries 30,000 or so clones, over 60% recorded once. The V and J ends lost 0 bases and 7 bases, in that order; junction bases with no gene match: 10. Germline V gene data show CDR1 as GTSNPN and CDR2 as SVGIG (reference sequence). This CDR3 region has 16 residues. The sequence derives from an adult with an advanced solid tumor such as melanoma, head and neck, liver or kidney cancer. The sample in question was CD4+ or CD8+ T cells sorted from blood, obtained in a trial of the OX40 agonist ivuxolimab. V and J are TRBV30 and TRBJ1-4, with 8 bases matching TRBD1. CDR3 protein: CAWSVERQGMREKLFF. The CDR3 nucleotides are TGTGCCTGGAGTGTTGAGCGACAGGGGATGCGTGAAAAACTGTTTTTT. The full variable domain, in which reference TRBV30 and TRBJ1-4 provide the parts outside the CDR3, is SQTIHQWPATLVQPVGSPLSLECTVEGTSNPNLYWYRQAAGRGLQLLFYSVGIGQISSEVPQNLSASRPQDRQFILSSKKLLLSDSGFYLCAWSVERQGMREKLFFGSGTQLSVL.